The present entry profiles one TCR beta chain with its context. As yet, its antigen is unknown. A single record per CDR3 protein comes from TCRdb applying MiXCR to the reads. The profile shows approximately 320,000 distinct CDR3 sequences, over 7.5% of them singletons. The data were obtained in a study of T cell repertoires in cytomegalovirus infection. Study-wide context: From public TCR beta signatures came an indication of both CMV infection and matching HLA type.

Study conclusions and caveats: The study identified carriers of CMV plus the relevant HLA from cumulative public TCR beta family frequency. Dominating the ex vivo response were TCR beta clonotypes that were CMV-specific and HLA-C-restricted.

Sample: PBMCs. This sequence originates from a human donor in good health (CMV status not recorded). Some clones in this sample may be carry-over from other donors' samples.

The CDR3 sequence is CASSVDSGGYGYTF. The DNA for the CDR3 is TGTGCCAGCAGCGTAGATTCAGGGGGCTATGGCTACACCTTC. The chain links TRBV9 to TRBJ1-2; 7 nucleotides line up with TRBD1. The CDR3 is 14 amino acids. After removal of 0 bases from V and 4 bases from J, the junction contained 3 bases not matched to a gene. Germline lookup yields CDR1 SGDLS and CDR2 YYNGEE.